These 13 T cell receptor beta chains came from one sample sequenced in a study of identical twins. TCRdb fed the 5' RACE reads into MiXCR, producing one record per CDR3 protein. In the table there are roughly 350,000 distinct CDR3 sequences, around an eighth of which are singletons. These data also formed part of another study, on yellow fever vaccine responses in identical twins.

Sequenced: CD8+ T cells sorted from blood. All receptors derive from a woman aged 18-29 years in good health.

There are a few counts of this clonotype. This sequence joins TRBV27 and TRBJ2-7; TRBD1 aligns across 7 bases. The CDR3 length is 13 residues. V dropped 6 bases and J dropped 8; count of bases not matched to a gene: 10. Germline V gene data show CDR1 as MNHEY and CDR2 as SMNVEV (reference sequence). The CDR3 spells CASSKNRGSQQYV. The CDR3 DNA reads as TGTGCCAGCAGCAAGAACAGGGGTTCACAGCAGTACGTC.

The chain employs TRBV12-3 or TRBV12-4 and TRBJ2-3; D possibly corresponds to TRBD2 (6 bases). The CDR3 covers 15 residues. V was cut by 6 bases and J by 8 bases, with 21 bases left in between. The chain's CDR3 is CASSNPWTTGFTQYF. The CDR3 nucleotides read TGTGCCAGCAGCAACCCTTGGACTACGGGGTTTACGCAGTATTTT.

This clonotype was seen more than once but under ten times. The chain is built from TRBV27 and TRBJ2-1; 7 bases align to TRBD1. The CDR3 has 16 amino acids. Germline loops: CDR1 MNHEY, CDR2 SMNVEV (reference sequence). V lost 7 bases to trimming and J lost 1 base; unmatched junction nucleotides: 10. Here the CDR3 DNA reads TGTGCCAGCACCACTTTTTGGGGACAGTCCTACAATGAGCAGTTCTTC. As protein: CASTTFWGQSYNEQFF.

The table lists this clonotype with many counts. The genes are TRBV20-1 and TRBJ1-5; D unclear. Germline V gene data show CDR1 as DFQATT and CDR2 as SNEGSKA (reference sequence). V was clipped by 0 bases and J by 5 bases, with 14 bases between them. The CDR3 totals 15 residues. CDR3 DNA: TGCAGTGCTAGAGATCTGTGGACGGCAGATCAGCCCCAGCATTTT. Protein: CSARDLWTADQPQHF.

This clonotype was seen only a few times. The V gene is TRBV7-2, the J gene TRBJ2-5, with D perhaps given as TRBD1 or TRBD2 (5 bases each). V lost 1 base to trimming and J lost 4 bases, with 13 bases between them. Looked up from germline, CDR1 is SGHTA and CDR2 is FQGNSA. The CDR3 totals 15 residues. The DNA for the CDR3 is TGTGCCAGCAGCTTAGGCGAGGGGAACTTAGAGACCCAGTACTTC. It codes for CASSLGEGNLETQYF.

There are a few counts of this clonotype. V usage is TRBV10-1 and J usage is TRBJ2-7; 7 nucleotides match TRBD1. This CDR3 contains 16 residues. V lost 0 bases and J lost 2; bases outside the gene matches: 7. Germline CDR1 is WNHNN and CDR2 is SYGVQD (reference sequence). CDR3 sequence: CASSESVGTATYEQYF. Here the CDR3 DNA reads TGCGCCAGCAGTGAGTCCGTCGGGACAGCCACCTACGAGCAGTACTTC.

The chain couples TRBV28 to TRBJ1-5; the D gene is possibly TRBD1 (5 bases). Germline CDR1 is MDHEN and CDR2 is SYDVKM. CDR3 length: 15 amino acids. V was pared by 6 bases and J by 7 bases, with 19 bases between. In DNA form, the CDR3 reads TGTGCCAGCAGCCGGCCGGGGGTACGTGGACAGCCCCAGCATTTT. As protein: CASSRPGVRGQPQHF.

This clonotype was seen more than once but under ten times. V usage is TRBV20-1 and J usage is TRBJ2-5; D gene ambiguous. The V end lost 6 bases, the J end lost 4 bases, and 12 bases lay between the germline ends. CDR3 length: 12 residues. Germline assignment: CDR1 DFQATT and CDR2 SNEGSKA (reference sequence). The CDR3 nucleotides are TGCAGTGCCACTGACGGTGGAGAGACCCAGTACTTC. Protein: CSATDGGETQYF.

The chain recombines TRBV7-9 with TRBJ2-7; D remains unclear. The V gene's germline CDR1 is SEHNR and CDR2 FQNEAQ (reference sequence). V lost 6 bases and J lost 2, with 14 bases in between. This CDR3 comprises 14 residues. CDR3 sequence (DNA): TGTGCCAGCAGTCCATACAAGCAAACCTACGAGCAGTACTTC. This encodes CASSPYKQTYEQYF.

This CDR3 is CAIRTSGSLGDTQYF. In DNA, the CDR3 is TGTGCCATACGGACTAGCGGGAGTCTAGGGGATACGCAGTATTTT. This chain links TRBV6-1 with TRBJ2-3; 13 nucleotides match TRBD2. In germline, CDR1 is MNHNS, CDR2 SASEGT. This CDR3 region has 15 residues. J was trimmed by 6 bases and V by 10 bases; bases with no gene match: 10.

This clonotype showed up just a few times. The gene calls are TRBV7-8 and TRBJ1-2; 7 nucleotides agree with TRBD1. V gave up 5 bases and J gave up 3 bases; unmatched junction bases: 6. The germline V gene encodes CDR1 SGHVS and CDR2 FQNEAQ. CDR3 length: 14 residues. The CDR3 region is CASSQGQVHYGYTF. CDR3 DNA sequence: TGTGCCAGCAGCCAAGGACAGGTCCACTATGGCTACACCTTC. The variable domain in full, with the rest retrieved from reference TRBV7-8 and TRBJ1-2, is GAGVSQSPRYKVAKRGQDVALRCDPISGHVSLFWYQQALGQGPEFLTYFQNEAQLDKSGLPSDRFFAERPEGSVSTLKIQRTQQEDSAVYLCASSQGQVHYGYTFGSGTRLTVV.

The V gene is TRBV3-1, the J gene TRBJ2-1; 16 nucleotides line up with TRBD2. The CDR3 consists of 19 residues. CDR1 and CDR2 from the germline V gene are LGHDT and YNNKEL (reference sequence). The junction had 18 bases not matched to a gene; V was cut back by 10 bases and J by 6 bases. CDR3 coding DNA: TGTGCCACCTCCCCGCCGGGACTAGCGGGGGGGCTCAATAGCAATGAGCAGTTCTTC. It translates to CATSPPGLAGGLNSNEQFF.

This clonotype was recorded many times. The CDR3 loop is CASSWQGGTDTQYF. CDR3 in DNA: TGTGCCAGCAGCTGGCAGGGAGGGACGGATACGCAGTATTTT. The V gene is TRBV12-3 or TRBV12-4, the J gene TRBJ2-3, with 7 positions matching TRBD2. J was trimmed by 6 bases and V by 6 bases; bases with no gene match: 9. The CDR3 sequence is 14 residues long.